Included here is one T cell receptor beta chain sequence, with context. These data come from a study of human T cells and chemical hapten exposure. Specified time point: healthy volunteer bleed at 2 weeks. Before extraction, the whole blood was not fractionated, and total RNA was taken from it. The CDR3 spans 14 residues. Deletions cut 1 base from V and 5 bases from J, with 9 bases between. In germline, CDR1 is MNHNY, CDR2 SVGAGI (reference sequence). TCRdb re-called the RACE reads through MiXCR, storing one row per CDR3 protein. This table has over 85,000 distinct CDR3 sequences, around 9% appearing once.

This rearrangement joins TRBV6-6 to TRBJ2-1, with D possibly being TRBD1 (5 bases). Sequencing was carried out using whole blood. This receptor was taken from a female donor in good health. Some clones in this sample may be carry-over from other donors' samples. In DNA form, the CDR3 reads TGTGCCAGCAGTTACTTAGGGGAAAACAATGAGCAGTTCTTC. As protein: CASSYLGENNEQFF.